This T cell receptor (beta chain) was documented in a study of cytomegalovirus exposure and HLA in healthy donors. This clone was observed a handful of times. Trimming shortened V by 0 bases and J by 2 bases, and 11 bases separated the two germline ends. The CDR3 has 15 residues. Per the germline V gene, CDR1 is ENHRY and CDR2 is SYGVKD. 60 Vbeta and 13 Jbeta primers were used in PCR. The repertoire was sequenced with immunoSEQ multiplex PCR; TCRdb's copy has only in-frame clones and lacks some. The sample has 240,000 or so clones, approximately 80% seen once; the top ten hold 7% to 9%. The J gene is TRBJ2-7, the V gene TRBV10-3; D not certain. Sequencing was performed on PBMCs. The receptor's source is an older woman in good health and CMV-seropositive. CDR3 DNA: TGTGCCATCAGTGAGTCCAGAGGAGCTACCTACGAGCAGTACTTC. Translated: CAISESRGATYEQYF.